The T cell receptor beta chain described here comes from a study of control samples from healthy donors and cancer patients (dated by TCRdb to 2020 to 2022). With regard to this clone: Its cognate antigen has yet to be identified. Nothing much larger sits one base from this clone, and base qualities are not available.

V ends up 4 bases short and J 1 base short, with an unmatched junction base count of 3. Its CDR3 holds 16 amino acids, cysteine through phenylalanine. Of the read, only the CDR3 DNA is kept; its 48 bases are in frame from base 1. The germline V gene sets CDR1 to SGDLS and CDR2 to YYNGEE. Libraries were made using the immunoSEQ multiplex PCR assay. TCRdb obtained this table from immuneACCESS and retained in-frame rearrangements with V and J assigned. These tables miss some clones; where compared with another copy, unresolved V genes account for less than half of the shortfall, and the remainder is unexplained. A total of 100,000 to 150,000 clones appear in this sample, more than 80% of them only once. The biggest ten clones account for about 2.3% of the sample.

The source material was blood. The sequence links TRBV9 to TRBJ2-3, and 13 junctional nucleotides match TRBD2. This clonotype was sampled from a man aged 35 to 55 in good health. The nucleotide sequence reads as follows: TGTGCCAGCAGCATAACTAGCGGGGGGGGCACAGATACGCAGTATTTT. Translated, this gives CASSITSGGGTDTQYF.